The 13 T cell receptor beta chains below were found in one sample sequenced in a study of cytomegalovirus exposure and HLA in healthy donors. 13 Jbeta primers and 60 Vbeta primers were used for the PCR. Method: immunoSEQ multiplex PCR; TCRdb's copy keeps in-frame clones and lacks some. The sample contains about 110,000 clones, 74% of which appear only once. What was sequenced was PBMCs. The receptors were gathered from a man aged 50-60 years in good health and CMV-seropositive.

This clone was counted only a few times. This chain connects TRBV6-6 to TRBJ1-1, with TRBD1 matching over 7 bases. V shed 2 bases, J shed 8 bases, and the junction held 11 bases outside the gene matches. CDR3 size: 15 residues. CDR1 and CDR2 from the germline V gene are MNHNY and SVGAGI (reference sequence). The CDR3 protein is CASSYTGAGGGEAFF. CDR3 nucleotide sequence: TGTGCCAGCAGTTACACAGGGGCGGGCGGAGGGGAAGCTTTCTTT.

The chain employs TRBV7-4 and TRBJ2-3; 10 nucleotides match TRBD2. CDR3 size: 18 residues. V lost 0 bases to trimming and J lost 2 bases; unmatched junction nucleotides: 8. CDR1 is SGHVT and CDR2 is SQSDAQ in the germline V gene. The CDR3 coding sequence is TGTGCCAGCAGCTTAGCGAAACCTAGCGGGGGCCTCACAGATACGCAGTATTTT. Protein: CASSLAKPSGGLTDTQYF.

V and J are TRBV5-6 and TRBJ2-7, with 9 bases aligning to TRBD2. V gave up 0 bases and J gave up 5 bases; unmatched junction bases: 9. This CDR3 is 16 amino acids long. Germline-derived CDR1 and CDR2 are SGHDT and YYEEEE. The CDR3 region is CASSLAGRGGIHEQYF. The CDR3 nucleotides read TGTGCCAGCAGCTTGGCCGGGCGGGGGGGCATCCACGAGCAGTACTTC.

This clone was seen a single time. It differs at one base from a far larger clone, so likely a read error. The sample carries other DNA sequences with the same CDR3. The CDR3 nucleotides are TGTGCCAGCAGTCCGGGGTTGTTAGGCGAGCAGTACTTC. It encodes CASSPGLLGEQYF. This chain links TRBV6-6 with TRBJ2-7; TRBD2 might be the D (5 bases). This CDR3 comprises 13 residues. V was cut by 5 bases and J by 6 bases, with 14 bases left in between. From germline, CDR1 is MNHNY and CDR2 SVGAGI (reference sequence).

The rearrangement links TRBV19 to TRBJ1-3; D ambiguous. Per the germline V gene, CDR1 is LNHDA and CDR2 is SQIVND (reference sequence). The CDR3 consists of 15 residues. With 5 bases removed from V and 0 bases from J, the gap between germline ends came to 11 bases. Written as DNA, the CDR3 is TGTGCCAGTAGTGACATAGGAAGCTCTGGAAACACCATATATTTT. Residues: CASSDIGSSGNTIYF.

J is TRBJ2-4 and V is TRBV6-1; D ambiguous. There are 13 residues in the CDR3. CDR1 MNHNS and CDR2 SASEGT come from the germline V gene. V lost 5 bases to trimming and J lost 4 bases, with 9 bases between them. In DNA, the CDR3 is TGTGCCAGCAGTAGCTACCCGAAAAACATTCAGTACTTC. Translation: CASSSYPKNIQYF.

The chain links TRBV19 to TRBJ1-5; weak D call: TRBD1 (5 bases). Trimming took off 2 bases at V and 6 bases at J, with 14 bases between the two ends. Germline CDR1 LNHDA, CDR2 SQIVND (reference sequence). The CDR3 spans 15 residues. Written as DNA, the CDR3 is TGTGCCAGTAGTATAAGATTGCGGGGGTTTCAGCCCCAGCATTTT. Translating gives CASSIRLRGFQPQHF.

V gene TRBV7-8 combines with J gene TRBJ1-1; tentative D call: TRBD1 (6 bases). Germline V lookup: CDR1 SGHVS, CDR2 FQNEAQ. The CDR3 spans 14 residues. V shed 2 bases and J shed 4 bases, with 11 bases lying between them. CDR3: CASSLRGGVTEAFF. The CDR3 DNA is TGTGCCAGCAGCTTAAGGGGGGGAGTCACTGAAGCTTTCTTT.

This clone has just a few counts. This sequence joins TRBV7-2 and TRBJ2-7, with 13 bases aligning to TRBD2. Per the germline V gene, CDR1 is SGHTA and CDR2 is FQGNSA. The CDR3 is 15 amino acids. The V and J ends lost 4 bases and 7 bases, in that order; junction bases with no gene match: 7. The CDR3 protein is CASSSNGLAGVEQYF. CDR3 sequence (DNA): TGTGCCAGCAGCTCTAACGGACTAGCGGGGGTTGAGCAGTACTTC.

This chain uses TRBV7-2 with TRBJ2-1; possible D gene TRBD1, 5 bases. The CDR3 loop spans 15 amino acids. Germline CDR1 and CDR2: SGHTA and FQGNSA. V lost 1 base and J 7 bases, leaving 14 bases between the germline ends. DNA for the CDR3: TGTGCCAGCAGCTTAGTCGGGCGGCAGGGAAATGAGCAGTTCTTC. Translation gives CASSLVGRQGNEQFF.

V gene TRBV5-4 combines with J gene TRBJ1-1, with D hard to call. Germline V CDR1 and CDR2: SGHNT, YYREEE (reference sequence). The length of the CDR3 is 16 residues. Trimming left V 1 base short and J 0 bases short, with 13 bases between. The CDR3: CASSLSGPRLNTEAFF. Written as DNA, the CDR3 is TGTGCCAGCAGCTTGTCTGGTCCGAGGCTGAACACTGAAGCTTTCTTT. The full variable domain, completed using reference TRBV5-4 and TRBJ1-1, is ETGVTQSPTHLIKTRGQQVTLRCSSQSGHNTVSWYQQALGQGPQFIFQYYREEENGRGNFPPRFSGLQFPNYSSELNVNALELDDSALYLCASSLSGPRLNTEAFFGQGTRLTVV.

The chain links TRBV14 to TRBJ2-7; TRBD2 might be the D (6 bases). CDR3 length: 15 residues. Trimming left V 4 bases short and J 3 bases short, with 16 bases between. Germline values: CDR1 SGHDN, CDR2 FVKESK. CDR3 DNA sequence: TGTGCCAGCAGCCGCTCGACCGGGACTCTCTACGAGCAGTACTTC. It encodes CASSRSTGTLYEQYF.

V gene TRBV5-1 combines with J gene TRBJ2-2; possible D gene TRBD2, 6 bases. The V gene's germline CDR1 is SGHRS and CDR2 YFSETQ. V was clipped by 6 bases and J by 0 bases, with 9 bases between them. This CDR3 comprises 14 residues. The CDR3 sequence is CASTAGTNTGELFF. The CDR3 region has the DNA TGCGCCAGCACGGCGGGGACGAACACCGGGGAGCTGTTTTTT.